This entry concerns a single T cell receptor beta chain. What this receptor recognizes is not known. Base qualities are not provided; no much larger clone lies one nucleotide away. This sample was included in a study of cytomegalovirus exposure and HLA in healthy donors (dated by TCRdb to the late 2010s). About the full investigation: In an earlier analysis of about 560 of the donors, 250 to 350 Gb of sequence data and 90 million to 120 million unique TCR beta sequences from about 190 million T cells were reported. About 310 gigabases of sequencing data and some 85 million unique TCR sequences were included in an early release covering around 600 HLA-typed donors. The genetic ancestry cluster associated with self-reported Caucasian donors included about 84% of the approximately 400 genotyped donors. The aim of the study was to test whether cataloging public T cell receptors could identify signatures of past pathogen exposure. The T cell repertoires of 666 subjects were profiled by immunosequencing and related to cytomegalovirus serostatus. In addition to the first cohort of 666 subjects, a separate validation cohort of under 150 different subjects was used. To predict cytomegalovirus infection status, the study brought together high-throughput TCR immunosequencing, statistical association of individual TCRs with disease status, and machine learning. A later analysis re-analyzed previously published TCR beta repertoires from 500 to 700 donors and added high-resolution HLA genotyping to study TCR occurrence patterns. Rather than using new phenotypic data, the later analysis identified candidate immune exposures from TCR beta sequences and from how often those sequences occurred across donors. An earlier analysis of some 500 of the donors applied high-throughput TCR beta sequencing to assess whether each TCR beta V gene segment acted as functional or pseudogenic. Alongside the repertoire data, information on donor age, sex, ethnicity and CMV serostatus was compiled. A later genetic analysis used genome-wide SNP genotypes for about three fifths of the roughly 700 donors, treating that subset as a discovery cohort. All discovery cohort repertoires had been generated on a single sequencing platform. Both class I and class II loci were covered by HLA typing, at four-digit resolution. Typing coverage differed by locus: A, B, C, DRB1 and DQB1 were typed in roughly 620-630 donors, DQA1 in roughly 510, DPA1 in around 580, and DPB1 in 400 to 490. About five DR-DQ haplotypes were treated as single units for association and clustering because of strong linkage in the cohort. On average, around 230,000 unique TCR beta nucleotide sequences were sequenced per donor among 398 genotyped donors of the cohort, with roughly 19% of those sequences being non-productive. The research as a whole found: In a later analysis, TCR association rates were found to vary across HLA loci, with the most associated TCRs seen for DRB1 alleles and the fewest for HLA-C alleles. Most TCR sequences were seen in very few donors, while some public TCRs were found in many individuals. Linkage disequilibrium might explain the correlated functional status among segregating V segments, but an unknown experimental factor could not be ruled out. A further reported finding was that TCR beta sequences accurately predicted the HLA-A and HLA-B alleles for most subjects in the first cohort. V-gene and J-gene trimming of TCR beta chains was associated with a missense DCLRE1C variant in a later genetic analysis, and the association was replicated in an independent cohort. An earlier analysis of around 540 of the donors showed that most TCR beta V segments appeared in productive rearrangements either about 87% or about 30% of the time, which broadly matched IMGT annotations. In vitro tests confirmed that a few of the cytomegalovirus-associated TCR beta chains recognize cytomegalovirus antigens. Because some donors lacked HLA typing at each locus, the association tests relied only on the typed subset. In a later analysis, several top co-occurrence clusters were reported to appear linked to parvovirus B19, influenza, CMV and Epstein-Barr virus. According to a later analysis, most CMV-associated TCR beta chains appeared to be HLA-restricted, and the HLA associations seemed to be driven largely by CMV exposure. A cluster of highly shared sequence variants was judged likely to be a technical artifact of the sequencing pipeline. In the study, some 160 TCR beta chains were listed as associated with cytomegalovirus. The only immune exposure information available for the cohort was CMV serostatus. The earlier analysis of 587 of the donors excluded seventeen rarely observed V segments, including chromosome 9 orphons, because counts were too low. Assigning TCR associations to individual alleles was difficult when HLA alleles, especially DR and DQ, strongly co-occurred. In a later analysis, HLA-associated TCR beta chains showed more clonal expansion and lower generation probabilities than non-associated chains that were equally common. A later analysis associated 15,000 to 20,000 TCR beta sequences with specific HLA alleles at a false discovery rate of 0.05. According to a later genetic analysis, donors in an Asian-associated ancestry cluster had fewer N-insertions in productive TCRs than the approximately 650-donor mean. The authors suggested that the approach could potentially be generalized to other disease states and immunological phenotypes. Only TCR beta chains were sequenced in this cohort, and the absence of alpha or paired-chain data limited detectable features. The classifier was reported to diagnose cytomegalovirus status with high specificity and sensitivity in both the original and validation cohorts. Sequencing depth was assumed to be roughly uniform across donors in the presence/absence analyses, though that assumption may not hold. Some IMGT-functional V segments, including TRBV6-2 and TRBV6-3, could not be distinguished by the 87-base-pair reads and were therefore excluded.

Library preparation used the immunoSEQ multiplex PCR assay. A mixture of 60 forward primers for TCR Vbeta segments and 13 reverse primers for TCR Jbeta segments was used in the multiplex PCR. The CDR3 region of rearranged TCR beta genes was amplified from genomic DNA by a multiplex PCR assay. On the Illumina HiSeq System, the amplified TCR beta libraries were sequenced as 87-base-pair reads. From the authors' description of their analysis: In a later analysis, some 80 million unique TCR beta chains were counted across the 500 to 700 repertoires, and around 10 million of these chains were shared by at least two donors. Raw reads were error-corrected and collapsed into unique sequences by a nearest-neighbor algorithm in which closely related sequences were merged to remove PCR and sequencing errors. V, D and J gene segments were assigned by aligning CDR3 sequences to IMGT reference sequences. For a sequence to be retained, a match of at least six nucleotides was required to both a V gene segment and a J gene segment. A rearrangement counted as productive if the CDR3 had no stop codons and remained in frame with V and J, and every other rearrangement counted as non-productive. Following IMGT convention, CDR3 was defined as the stretch from the second conserved V-encoded cysteine up to the conserved J-encoded phenylalanine. The earlier analysis of a few hundred of the donors excluded any sequence lacking an unambiguous match to a single V gene segment. An earlier analysis of 587 of the donors called V segments functional above 56.7% productive rearrangements and segregating when the between-donor standard deviation exceeded 5%. To diagnose cytomegalovirus status from the catalog of TCR beta chain sequences, a statistical classification framework was built. V and J gene assignment, in a later analysis, came from comparing TCR nucleotide sequences with IMGT/GENE-DB human TR gene sequences. A later analysis assigned CDR3 sequences and most-parsimonious VDJ recombination scenarios with the TCRdist pipeline. In a later analysis, each TCR beta chain was defined by its CDR3 amino acid sequence together with its V-gene family, and reads without a unique V-gene family were excluded. In a later analysis, 450 to 600 highly shared, low-generation-probability nucleotide sequences were removed to address suspected cross-contamination and a sequencing artifact. For each public chain, a later analysis derived a clonal expansion index from normalized ranks of inferred template counts within each repertoire. Generation probabilities in a later analysis came from a VDJ recombination model fitted to out-of-frame rearrangements, and those results were checked against IGoR. In a later analysis, TCR-TCR, TCR-HLA and TCR-CMV co-occurrence was scored with hypergeometric tests, and a repertoire-size bias correction was applied to TCR pairs. A later analysis estimated false discovery rates by permuting HLA or CMV assignments 20 times. In a later analysis, co-occurring TCRs were grouped with DBSCAN, and TCRdist sequence similarity was added when clustering was performed within HLA-allele-positive subsets. Repertoires with fewer than 30,000 or more than 120,000 public chains, plus five repertoires with anomalous nucleotide sharing, were excluded from co-occurrence clustering. Entries here come from immuneACCESS through TCRdb and include only in-frame sequences with V and J called. Some clones fail to appear in such tables; in the studies checked, an unresolved V gene covers under half of the shortfall, and the cause of the remainder is unknown. The V and J calls and clone size are taken from that table; D and trimming were inferred from the DNA. This sample is represented by 85,000 to 130,000 clones; roughly 76% of them were singletons. Of the sample, around 6.4% falls within the top ten clones.

The cohort consisted of 666 healthy bone marrow donors. All cohort members were sampled while nominally healthy, although unrecorded immune exposures were likely present. The donor tested CMV seropositive, placing the donor among the roughly 300 seropositive members of the cohort. Every donor gave a peripheral blood sample, and the peripheral blood mononuclear cells from that sample were used for TCR beta sequencing. The Qiagen DNeasy Blood Extraction Kit was used to extract genomic DNA from the blood cell samples. Per the germline V gene, ENHRY is the CDR1 and SYGVKD is the CDR2. The CDR3 contains 15 residues, cysteine and phenylalanine counted. The entry retains the CDR3 DNA only, 45 bases that are in frame from base 1. V sheds 8 bases and J sheds 12 bases, leaving 26 bases between their ends.

The sequence is built from TRBV10-3 and TRBJ2-1; TRBD1 might be the D gene, on 5 matching bases. This sequence was found in a woman in her forties or fifties in good health and CMV-seropositive. Sequenced input: PBMCs. The DNA is as follows: TGTGCCATCGGCATAGGGCAAGGGGCTCCCCAAGGGCAGTTCTTC. The encoded protein is CAIGIGQGAPQGQFF.